In its sample, the clone carrying this T cell receptor beta chain was seen a few times. The antigen is unknown. Employing constant-segment primers, 5'RACE generated TCR alpha and TCR beta cDNA libraries bearing sample barcodes and UMIs. TCRdb redid the calling of the 5' RACE reads with MiXCR, one entry per CDR3 protein. The sample records roughly 300,000 distinct CDR3 sequences, 12% to 15% being singletons. This CDR3 region has 13 residues. V gave up 4 bases and J gave up 7 bases, with 13 bases separating them. Germline V gene sequence: CDR1 MNHNY, CDR2 SVGAGI (reference sequence). The data stem from a study of T-cell memory formation after mild COVID-19. Study context: Clusters of TCRs were largely donor specific. Notes on the study in general: Clones contracting over day 15 to 85 were CD4/CD8 balanced, with later expanders leaning CD4+.

V and J are TRBV6-6 and TRBJ1-2; D gene uncertain. Source material: PBMCs or a T cell subset sorted from them (not recorded which). The receptor was derived from a young man who had mild COVID-19 (a few samples of this study predate the infection). Cell type and time point are not known. Here the CDR3 reads CASSSPRVGGYTF. The CDR3, as DNA: TGTGCCAGCAGTTCTCCTAGGGTCGGTGGCTACACCTTC.